This T cell receptor (beta chain) was recovered during a study of cytomegalovirus exposure and HLA in healthy donors (dated 2017 in TCRdb). About the investigation overall: An earlier analysis of around 600 of the donors reported 276 Gb of sequence data and 117 million unique TCR beta sequences from 150 million to 200 million T cells. An early release covering over 500 HLA-typed donors comprised about 300 gigabases of sequencing data and roughly 85 million unique TCR sequences. Of the roughly 400 genotyped donors, approximately 81% were placed in the genetic ancestry cluster associated with self-reported Caucasian donors. The study aimed to test whether signatures of past pathogen exposure could be identified by cataloging public T cell receptors. The T cell repertoires of about 700 subjects were profiled by immunosequencing and related to cytomegalovirus serostatus. Besides the first cohort of 666 subjects, a separate validation cohort made up of roughly 120 different subjects was used. To predict cytomegalovirus infection status, the study combined high-throughput TCR immunosequencing, statistical association of individual TCRs with disease status, and machine learning. In a later analysis, previously published TCR beta repertoires from 670 or so donors were re-analyzed and high-resolution HLA genotyping was added so that TCR occurrence patterns could be studied. The later analysis used no new phenotypic data to find candidate immune exposures, relying instead on TCR beta sequences and their occurrence across donors. An earlier analysis of 587 of the donors used high-throughput TCR beta sequencing to judge whether each TCR beta V gene segment behaved as functional or pseudogenic. Donor age, sex, ethnicity and CMV serostatus were compiled alongside the repertoire data. A later genetic analysis took genome-wide SNP genotypes for about 55% of the roughly 700 donors and used that subset as a discovery cohort. All discovery cohort repertoires had been generated using a single sequencing platform. HLA typing covered class I and class II loci at four-digit resolution. Typing coverage varied by locus: roughly 620-630 donors for A, B, C, DRB1 and DQB1; around 560 for DQA1; approximately 610 for DPA1; 400 to 480 for DPB1. Roughly 5 DR-DQ haplotypes were handled as single units for association and clustering, since linkage in the cohort was strong. Across 300 to 500 genotyped donors of the cohort, an average of about 250,000 unique TCR beta nucleotide sequences per donor were sequenced, and 15% to 20% of those sequences were non-productive.

V and J are truncated by 0 bases and 4 bases respectively, leaving an intervening sequence of 14 bases. The germline V gene encodes CDR1 SGDLS and CDR2 YYNGEE. Taken from cysteine to phenylalanine, the CDR3 has 15 residues. The only DNA kept is the CDR3, 45 bases in frame from the first base. A word on this clone: Its target antigen remains unknown. No quality values exist for individual bases; no much larger clone is one base distant.

Broader findings and caveats from the paper: The cohort was sequenced for TCR beta chains only, and without alpha or paired-chain data the features that could be detected were limited. The authors suggested that the approach could potentially be extended to other disease states and immunological phenotypes. A later analysis reported that several top co-occurrence clusters appeared linked to parvovirus B19, influenza, CMV and Epstein-Barr virus. Most CMV-associated TCR beta chains appeared to be HLA-restricted in a later analysis, and the HLA associations seemed to be driven largely by CMV exposure. Cytomegalovirus status was reported to be diagnosed by the classifier with high specificity and sensitivity in both the original and validation cohorts. Correlated functional status among segregating V segments might reflect linkage disequilibrium, but an unknown experimental factor could not be ruled out. Broadly in line with IMGT annotations, most TCR beta V segments showed up in productive rearrangements about 87% or about 30% of the time in an earlier analysis of under 700 of the donors. CMV serostatus was the only immune exposure information available for the cohort. Most TCR sequences were seen in very few donors, while some public TCRs were found in many individuals. The presence/absence analyses assumed that sequencing depth was roughly uniform across donors, and that assumption may not be true. When HLA alleles, especially DR and DQ, strongly co-occurred, attributing TCR associations to individual alleles was difficult. In a later analysis, HLA-associated TCR beta chains showed more clonal expansion and lower generation probabilities than non-associated chains that were equally common. A further reported finding was that TCR beta sequences accurately predicted the HLA-A and HLA-B alleles for most subjects in the first cohort. Because the 87-base-pair reads could not distinguish some IMGT-functional V segments, including TRBV6-2 and TRBV6-3, those segments were excluded. A group of highly shared sequence variants was considered likely to be a technical artifact of the sequencing pipeline. V-gene and J-gene trimming of TCR beta chains was associated with a missense DCLRE1C variant in a later genetic analysis, and the association was replicated in an independent cohort. The study gave a list of 150 to 200 TCR beta chains associated with cytomegalovirus. Specific HLA alleles were associated with roughly 17,000 TCR beta sequences at a false discovery rate of 0.05 in a later analysis. In a later analysis, the rate of TCR association differed among HLA loci, with DRB1 alleles having the most associated TCRs and HLA-C alleles having the fewest. In a later genetic analysis, fewer N-insertions in productive TCRs were reported among donors in an Asian-associated ancestry cluster than the roughly 700-donor mean. HLA typing was unavailable for some donors at each locus, so association tests used only the typed subset. A few of the identified cytomegalovirus-associated TCR beta chains were confirmed in vitro to be specific for cytomegalovirus antigens. About 17 rarely observed V segments, including chromosome 9 orphons, were excluded from the earlier analysis of approximately 500 of the donors because counts were too low.

The cohort consisted of approximately 670 healthy bone marrow donors. All cohort members were sampled while nominally healthy, although unrecorded immune exposures were likely present. The donor was CMV seronegative and was included in the group of under 450 seronegative cohort members. Every donor gave a peripheral blood sample, and the peripheral blood mononuclear cells from that sample were used for TCR beta sequencing. The Qiagen DNeasy Blood Extraction Kit was used to extract genomic DNA from the blood cell samples. The library relied on the immunoSEQ multiplex PCR assay. For the multiplex PCR, a mixture combining 60 forward primers for TCR Vbeta segments and 13 reverse primers for TCR Jbeta segments was used. The CDR3 region of rearranged TCR beta genes was amplified from genomic DNA with a multiplex PCR assay. The amplified TCR beta libraries were sequenced on the Illumina HiSeq System as 87-base-pair reads. The paper's processing steps were these. A later analysis counted 75 million to 100 million unique TCR beta chains across the 640 or so repertoires, and 10 million to 12 million of these chains were shared by at least two donors. Raw reads were error-corrected and collapsed into unique sequences with a nearest-neighbor algorithm that merged closely related sequences to remove PCR and sequencing errors. CDR3 sequences were aligned to IMGT reference sequences to assign V, D and J gene segments. For a sequence to be retained, at least a six-nucleotide match to both a V gene segment and a J gene segment was required. A rearrangement counted as productive if the CDR3 had no stop codons and remained in frame with V and J, and every other rearrangement counted as non-productive. Following IMGT convention, CDR3 was defined as the stretch from the second conserved V-encoded cysteine to the conserved J-encoded phenylalanine. The earlier analysis of about 610 of the donors excluded any sequence lacking an unambiguous match to a single V gene segment. In an earlier analysis of approximately 500 of the donors, a V segment was called functional when productive rearrangements were above 56.7%, and segregating when the standard deviation between donors exceeded 5%. A statistical classification framework was developed to diagnose cytomegalovirus status using the catalog of TCR beta chain sequences. In a later analysis, TCR nucleotide sequences were compared against IMGT/GENE-DB human TR gene sequences so that V and J genes could be assigned. In a later analysis, CDR3 sequences and most-parsimonious VDJ recombination scenarios were assigned using the TCRdist pipeline. In a later analysis, every TCR beta chain was defined by the combination of its CDR3 amino acid sequence and its V-gene family, and reads without a unique V-gene family were dropped. A later analysis removed 592 highly shared, low-generation-probability nucleotide sequences to deal with suspected cross-contamination and a sequencing artifact. In a later analysis, a clonal expansion index was calculated for each public chain from normalized within-repertoire ranks of inferred template counts. In a later analysis, generation probabilities were computed using a VDJ recombination model fitted to out-of-frame rearrangements, and the results were checked against IGoR. A later analysis scored TCR-TCR, TCR-HLA and TCR-CMV co-occurrence with hypergeometric tests, applying a repertoire-size bias correction to TCR pairs. A later analysis estimated false discovery rates by permuting HLA or CMV assignments 20 times. In a later analysis, co-occurring TCRs were grouped using DBSCAN, and TCRdist sequence similarity was added for clustering within HLA-allele-positive subsets. Co-occurrence clustering excluded repertoires with fewer than 30,000 or more than 120,000 public chains, plus five with anomalous nucleotide sharing. TCRdb obtained this table from immuneACCESS and retained in-frame rearrangements with V and J assigned. These tables miss some clones; where compared with another copy, unresolved V genes account for less than half of the shortfall, and the remainder is unexplained. V and J calls and clone size come straight from that table; D and trimming were deduced from the DNA. This sample comprises around 170,000 clones, over 70% of them detected only once. The ten largest clones add up to 3.8% of the sample.

This clonotype was sampled from a man aged 50 or older in good health and CMV-seronegative. The receptor chain draws on TRBV9 and TRBJ2-7, with the D gene not confidently named. Sequencing was performed on PBMCs. The bases read TGTGCCAGCAGCGTAGGGCCAGGTGGGCATTACGAGCAGTACTTC. This sequence encodes CASSVGPGGHYEQYF.